This TCR beta chain was sequenced for a study of T cell repertoires in cytomegalovirus infection (dated by TCRdb to between 2019 and 2020). Describing the broader study: Donor HLA type was relevant to the analysis, because carriage of CMV infection together with the matching HLA type was indicated by public TCR beta signatures.

Concerning this clonotype itself: This receptor's antigen is unknown. No quality values exist for individual bases; no much larger clone is one base distant.

Sequencing relied on an Illumina HiSeq 1500. The raw public data were reprocessed by TCRdb itself: fastp quality trimming at Q25, MiXCR clonotype calling, in-frame beta chains only. Entries are consolidated by CDR3 protein sequence, retaining the most common genes and DNA. The sample profile shows 150,000 to 160,000 distinct CDR3 sequences; roughly a quarter of them were found once. 11% of the sample goes to the ten largest clones. The paper as a whole reports these results and caveats: In both this cohort and an independent 352-donor cohort, the cumulative frequency of public TCR beta family members distinguished carriers of CMV infection plus the relevant HLA type. The ex vivo response was dominated by HLA-C-restricted CMV-specific TCR beta clonotypes, and the single most frequent clonotype in two of eight donors was supplied by these HLA-C-restricted clonotypes.

The CDR3 sequence holds 16 residues, the cysteine and phenylalanine included. Only the CDR3 part of the read is kept: 48 bases, read in frame from the first base. The V end gives up 3 bases and the J end 2 bases, leaving 8 bases in the junction not matched to a gene. The receptor chain draws on TRBV12-3 or TRBV12-4 and TRBJ1-2, and TRBD1 matches 8 of the central bases. Material for sequencing was PBMCs. The TCR was taken from a human donor in good health (CMV status not recorded). Some clones in this sample may be carry-over from other donors' samples. The CDR3 reads as follows: CASSLWTGTPNYGYTF. The nucleotide sequence reads as follows: TGTGCCAGCAGTTTGTGGACAGGGACCCCCAACTATGGCTACACCTTC.